One sample yielded the 27 T cell receptor delta chains listed below, sequenced in a study of gamma-delta chains in newborns, infants, children. With CATT, TCRdb re-called clones from the reads. Of some 4,000 delta-chain clones in the sample, approximately 2% were seen once. Sequencing input: blood. These receptors were collected from a child who was a newborn, infant or young child, either healthy, febrile or measles-vaccinated (not recorded which).

This clone was counted only a few times. This DNA's translation differs at residue 14 from TCRdb's protein, which comes from a much larger clone; a read error is likely, and the protein shown is translated from the DNA. This rearrangement joins TRDV1 to TRDJ1; 8 nucleotides align to TRDD3. The CDR3 loop spans 19 amino acids. Germline-derived CDR1 and CDR2 are TSWWSYY and QGS. V lost 3 bases, J lost 7 bases, and 22 bases stayed unmatched. In DNA, the CDR3 is TGTGCTCTTGGGGACCTAACCGACCTTCCCCGGGGGATAAAAGGTAAACTCATCTTT. It yields the protein CALGDLTDLPRGIKGKLIF.

This clone was found a few times. The TCRdb record carries a much larger clone's protein, which differs from this DNA's translation at residue 3; a read error is the likely cause, and the protein listed here is the DNA translation. V and J are TRDV1 and TRDJ1; 13 bases are shared with TRDD3. Germline loops: CDR1 TSWWSYY, CDR2 QGS. The ends lost 10 bases at V and 1 base at J; junction bases unmatched: 12. This CDR3 has 17 residues. The CDR3 spells CAPGPLLGDTATDKLIF. Here the CDR3 DNA reads TGTGCTCCGGGACCCTTACTGGGGGATACGGCCACCGATAAACTCATCTTT.

This clone was seen more than once but under ten times. TCRdb has a much larger clone's protein, which differs at residue 12 from the translation of this DNA, likely because of a read error; what is shown is the protein translated from the DNA. The chain couples TRAV29/DV5 to TRDJ1, with 9 bases fitting TRDD3. Per the germline V gene, CDR1 is NSMFDY and CDR2 is ISSIKDK. CDR3 size: 16 residues. The chain's CDR3 is CAASARVGDKTGKLIF. CDR3 DNA sequence: TGTGCAGCAAGCGCGAGGGTGGGGGATAAAACCGGTAAACTCATCTTT.

Only a few counts were recorded for this clone. TCRdb records a much larger clone's protein for this DNA, with a difference at residue 3 that likely arises from a read error; the protein given is the translation of the DNA. Other DNA sequences of this sample code for an identical CDR3. The CDR3 region has the DNA TGTGCCCGTGACCCTGGGGGATACTCTTACACCGACAAACTCATCTTT. Translated, it gives CARDPGGYSYTDKLIF. The gene calls are TRDV2 and TRDJ1; the match to TRDD3 covers 11 bases. In germline, CDR1 is GEAIGNYY, CDR2 EKD. CDR3 length: 16 amino acids.

In the case of this clone: A far larger clone is only one base removed, so a read error is likely. The identical CDR3 is also encoded by other nucleotide sequences in the sample. The chain joins TRDV1 to TRDJ2; TRDD3 is a possible D gene (5 bases). The CDR3 is 15 amino acids. The V gene's germline CDR1 is TSWWSYY and CDR2 QGS. Trimming stripped 5 bases from V and 6 bases from J, with 16 bases between. In nucleotides, the CDR3 is TGTGCTCTTGGGACCGGCTGGGAGTTTCCAGCACAACTCTTCTTT. It encodes CALGTGWEFPAQLFF.

This clone was counted between two and nine times. With only one base between it and a far larger clone, this is likely a read error. The identical CDR3 is also encoded by other nucleotide sequences in the sample. The chain couples TRDV2 to TRDJ3, with a weak D call TRDD3 (6 bases). CDR3 length: 18 amino acids. From germline, CDR1 is GEAIGNYY and CDR2 EKD. In nucleotides, the CDR3 is TGTGCCTGTGACACCGGGGATTTCTACTCCTGGGACACCAGACAGATGTTTTTC. This translates into CACDTGDFYSWDTRQMFF.

With respect to this clone: This DNA's translation and the protein TCRdb lists, from a much larger clone, do not match at residue 8, likely due to a read error; the protein shown is translated from the DNA. V is TRDV1 and J is TRDJ1; TRDD3 matches 8 bases. In germline, CDR1 is TSWWSYY, CDR2 QGS. V dropped 9 bases and J dropped 1; count of bases not matched to a gene: 16. This CDR3 comprises 17 residues. CDR3 amino acids: CALGPLLRDTATDKLIF. Here the CDR3 DNA reads TGTGCTCTGGGACCCTTACTGAGGGATACGGCCACCGATAAACTCATCTTT.

Sample share makes this clone large. Other DNA sequences in this sample translate to the same CDR3. The rearrangement uses TRAV29/DV5 and TRDJ1, with 7 nucleotides matching TRDD3. V trimming: 0 bases; J trimming: 0 bases; junction bases outside the gene matches: 5. Germline CDR1 is NSMFDY and CDR2 is ISSIKDK. The CDR3 consists of 15 residues. The CDR3 nucleotides are TGTGCAGCAAGCGTTCTGGGGGCCTACACCGATAAACTCATCTTT. Encoded protein: CAASVLGAYTDKLIF.

There are a few counts of this clone. The TCRdb protein, from a much larger clone, departs from this DNA's translation at residues 10 and 11, likely by read error; the protein shown derives from the DNA. The same CDR3 is also encoded by other DNA sequences in this sample. This rearrangement joins TRDV2 to TRDJ3, with 12 bases aligning to TRDD3. CDR1 and CDR2 (germline): GEAIGNYY, EKD. V dropped 0 bases and J dropped 0; count of bases not matched to a gene: 5. CDR3 length: 20 residues. This chain's CDR3 is CACDTVLGDTRSWDTRQMFF. CDR3 sequence (DNA): TGTGCCTGTGACACCGTACTGGGGGATACACGCTCCTGGGACACCCGACAGATGTTTTTC.

This clone has just a few counts. TCRdb's protein, taken from a much larger clone, differs from this DNA's translation at residue 5, likely owing to a read error; the protein displayed comes from the DNA. J is TRDJ3 and V is TRDV2; 8 bases align to TRDD3. This CDR3 has 18 amino acids. V lost 3 bases to trimming and J lost 2 bases; unmatched junction nucleotides: 8. CDR1 GEAIGNYY and CDR2 EKD come from the germline V gene. The chain's CDR3 is CACDSLGATAWDTRQMFF. As DNA, the CDR3 is TGTGCCTGTGACTCACTGGGGGCTACCGCCTGGGACACCCGACAGATGTTTTTC.

This chain links TRDV2 with TRDJ2; tentative D call: TRDD3 (5 bases). The CDR3 is made up of 17 amino acids. Germline CDR1 and CDR2: GEAIGNYY and EKD. The germline V and J ends were trimmed by 0 bases and 2 bases, with 15 bases remaining between them. CDR3 region: CACDTQYESRLTAQLFF. The CDR3 DNA reads TGTGCCTGTGACACCCAATACGAGAGTAGGTTGACAGCACAACTCTTCTTT.

Regarding this clone: The amino acid sequence in TCRdb belongs to a much larger clone and departs from this DNA's translation at residues 7 and 16, likely a sequencing read error; the sequence shown is translated from the DNA. The chain combines TRDV2 with TRDJ3; the match to TRDD3 covers 8 bases. CDR1 and CDR2 (germline): GEAIGNYY, EKD. The CDR3 contains 18 residues. CDR3 protein: CACDFTRGYSWDTRQVFF. The CDR3 region has the DNA TGTGCCTGTGACTTTACTAGGGGATACTCCTGGGACACCCGACAGGTGTTTTTC.

This clone came up a few times. TCRdb's listed protein matches a much larger clone and diverges from this DNA's translation at residue 7, likely through a read error; the protein shown comes from the DNA. V is TRDV1 and J is TRDJ3; TRDD3 agrees at 9 bases. Germline V gene data show CDR1 as TSWWSYY and CDR2 as QGS. With 3 bases clipped from V and 2 bases from J, the junction kept 5 bases outside the gene matches. The length of the CDR3 is 18 residues. The CDR3 coding sequence is TGTGCTCTTGGGGAGTACCGGGGGATACCCTGGGACACCCGACAGATGTTTTTC. Translating gives CALGEYRGIPWDTRQMFF.

Details on this clone: The TCRdb protein comes from a much larger clone and disagrees with this DNA's translation at residue 16, likely due to a read error; the protein given here is derived from the DNA. This chain uses TRDV2 with TRDJ3; TRDD3 agrees at 10 bases. The CDR3 is 18 residues long. The V gene's germline CDR1 is GEAIGNYY and CDR2 EKD. CDR3 sequence: CACDTGGYYSWDTRQVFF. In DNA, the CDR3 is TGTGCCTGTGACACTGGGGGATACTACTCCTGGGACACTCGACAGGTGTTTTTC.

Regarding this clone: This DNA's translation and the protein TCRdb lists, from a much larger clone, do not match at residue 7, likely due to a read error; the protein shown is translated from the DNA. The CDR3 nucleotides read TGTGCCTGTGACACCGTACCGGGGGATAAAAGCTCCTGGGACACCCGACAGATGTTTTTC. The encoded protein is CACDTVPGDKSSWDTRQMFF. The chain joins TRDV2 to TRDJ3; 8 nucleotides align to TRDD3. This CDR3 contains 20 residues. Per germline, CDR1 GEAIGNYY and CDR2 EKD. The J segment lost 0 bases and the V segment lost 0 bases, leaving 9 bases of the junction unmatched.

This clone was seen more than once but under ten times. TCRdb attributes to this sequence the protein of a much larger clone, which differs from the DNA translation at residue 4; a read error is likely, and the protein displayed is translated from the DNA. This rearrangement joins TRDV2 to TRDJ3, with TRDD3 matching 13 bases. CDR3 length equals 22 residues. Germline CDR1 reads GEAIGNYY; CDR2 reads EKD. CDR3 loop: CACVTLTGGYASSSWDTRQMFF. The CDR3 DNA sequence: TGTGCCTGTGTCACCCTTACTGGGGGATACGCATCCAGCTCCTGGGACACCCGACAGATGTTTTTC.

This clone was counted between two and nine times. The translation of this DNA and the TCRdb protein of a much larger clone differ at residue 13, probably owing to a read error; the protein shown here is translated from the DNA. The chain combines TRDV1 with TRDJ2; 9 bases fit TRDD2. Germline trimming cut 5 bases from V and 0 bases from J; bases unmatched to any gene: 19. This CDR3 has 21 amino acids. Germline V gene sequence: CDR1 TSWWSYY, CDR2 QGS. Here the CDR3 DNA reads TGTGCTCTTGGGTACGGCCTTCCTACATATCTGGGGGCGCCTTTGACAGCACAACTCTTCTTT. It translates to CALGYGLPTYLGAPLTAQLFF.

This clone was recorded a few times. A far larger clone is just one base off, so this is likely a read error. Distinct nucleotide sequences in the sample also encode this CDR3. The chain has TRDV1 and TRDJ1, with D perhaps matching TRDD3 (5 bases). V lost 2 bases and J 0 bases, leaving 13 bases between the germline ends. Germline loops: CDR1 TSWWSYY, CDR2 QGS. The CDR3 runs 16 residues. Written as DNA, the CDR3 is TGTGCTCTTGGGGAAGCCGGGGGGTACGACACCGATAAACTCATCTTT. This codes for CALGEAGGYDTDKLIF.

On this clone: The protein given by TCRdb reflects a much larger clone and differs at residue 6 from this DNA's translation, likely from a read error; the protein shown is the DNA's translation. The same CDR3 is also encoded by other DNA sequences in this sample. The J gene is TRDJ3, the V gene TRDV2; no clear D. The CDR3 contains 15 residues. Germline loops: CDR1 GEAIGNYY, CDR2 EKD. Trimming cost V 1 base and J 3 bases, with 6 bases left between them. Here the CDR3 DNA reads TGTGCCTGTGACACGCGATACTGGGACACCCGACAGATGTTTTTC. Translating it yields CACDTRYWDTRQMFF.

This clone came up a few times. The TCRdb record carries a much larger clone's protein, which differs from this DNA's translation at residue 6; a read error is the likely cause, and the protein listed here is the DNA translation. The J gene is TRDJ3, the V gene TRDV2; 10 nucleotides agree with TRDD3. Germline V gives CDR1 GEAIGNYY, CDR2 EKD. V lost 2 bases, J lost 0 bases, and 9 bases stayed unmatched. The CDR3 runs to 20 residues. The CDR3 region is CACDRQGDTRSSWDTRQMFF. DNA for the CDR3: TGTGCCTGTGACAGACAGGGGGATACGCGGAGCTCCTGGGACACCCGACAGATGTTTTTC.

This clone showed up just a few times. The likely explanation is a read error, given a far larger clone one base away. The sample contains more than one DNA sequence encoding this CDR3. The V gene is TRDV1, the J gene TRDJ2; D possibly matches TRDD2 or TRDD3 (7 bases each). The germline gives CDR1 TSWWSYY, CDR2 QGS. Trimming removed 1 base from V and 6 bases from J, with 30 bases in between. The CDR3 spans 21 residues. This CDR3 is CALGERPAFLREGYMSAQLFF. CDR3 DNA sequence: TGTGCTCTTGGGGAACGCCCCGCATTCCTACGCGAGGGATACATGTCAGCACAACTCTTCTTT.

Regarding this clone: TCRdb pairs this DNA with a much larger clone's protein that differs at residue 4, likely a read error; the protein shown was translated from the DNA. The J gene is TRDJ3, the V gene TRDV2, with 8 positions matching TRDD3. The CDR3 covers 19 residues. Germline V gene lookup returns CDR1 GEAIGNYY and CDR2 EKD. Here the CDR3 DNA reads TGTGCCTGTGGCACCTGGGGGACCTTGAGCTCCTGGGACACCCGACAGATGTTTTTC. Its translation is CACGTWGTLSSWDTRQMFF.

Regarding this clone: With a far larger clone one base away, a read error is the likely cause. Other nucleotide sequences in the sample specify the same CDR3. V is TRDV2 and J is TRDJ3; D perhaps matches TRDD3 (6 bases). The CDR3 is 17 amino acids. Per the germline V gene, CDR1 is GEAIGNYY and CDR2 is EKD. The CDR3 loop reads CACDSTGSSWDTRQMFF. CDR3 coding DNA: TGTGCCTGCGACAGTACTGGGAGCTCCTGGGACACCCGACAGATGTTTTTC.

This clone was detected only a few times. The TCRdb protein comes from a much larger clone and disagrees with this DNA's translation at residue 5, likely due to a read error; the protein given here is derived from the DNA. The chain couples TRDV1 to TRDJ1; the D is unclear. CDR3 length equals 17 residues. The germline gives CDR1 TSWWSYY, CDR2 QGS. The CDR3: CALGKLGPSVLHDKLIF. CDR3 DNA: TGTGCTCTTGGGAAACTTGGCCCCTCCGTACTGCACGATAAACTCATCTTT.

This clone was counted between two and nine times. A far larger clone is only one base removed, so a read error is likely. Other DNA sequences in the sample encode the same CDR3. The gene calls are TRDV2 and TRDJ2; 9 positions match TRDD3. The germline V gene encodes CDR1 GEAIGNYY and CDR2 EKD. Trimming took 1 base from V and 2 from J; bases not matched to a gene: 10. CDR3 length equals 18 residues. In nucleotides, the CDR3 is TGTGCCTGTGACACGCTTACTGGGGGACCGCCGTTGACAGCACAACTCTTCTTT. This encodes CACDTLTGGPPLTAQLFF.

Concerning this clone itself: A far larger clone is just one base off, so this is likely a read error. The J gene is TRDJ2, the V gene TRDV2, with D possibly matching TRDD3 (6 bases). Between the trimmed V and J ends, which lost 0 bases and 9 bases, there was a span of 16 bases. This CDR3 has 15 amino acids. Per the germline V gene, CDR1 is GEAIGNYY and CDR2 is EKD. The CDR3 DNA sequence: TGTGCCTGTGACACCGTGGGGGCTACGCGAACACAACTCTTCTTT. Amino acids: CACDTVGATRTQLFF.

This clone was seen a handful of times. The protein that TCRdb holds for this DNA derives from a much larger clone and differs from the translated DNA at residues 5 and 7, which likely indicates a read error; the protein shown here is translated from the DNA. CDR3: CACDALSPLLTAQLFF. Written as DNA, the CDR3 is TGTGCCTGTGACGCGTTGAGTCCGCTTTTGACAGCACAACTCTTCTTT. V gene TRDV2 combines with J gene TRDJ2; D unresolved. There are 16 residues in the CDR3. Germline lookup yields CDR1 GEAIGNYY and CDR2 EKD. V dropped 3 bases and J dropped 1 base, with 14 bases sitting between them.